This T cell receptor (beta chain) is drawn from a study of T cell repertoires in cytomegalovirus infection. TCRdb analysed the reads with MiXCR anew, one entry per CDR3 protein. The table includes hundreds of thousands of distinct CDR3 sequences, 30% to 35% detected once. Broader study findings: Across the ex vivo response, the dominant clonotypes were HLA-C-restricted CMV-specific TCR beta clonotypes.

This clonotype was observed a few times. Its antigen is as yet unknown. CDR1 is ENHRY, CDR2 SYGVKD, per germline. V lost 0 bases and J lost 7; bases outside the gene matches: 14. This CDR3 comprises 18 residues. Sequences were derived from cultured CD8+ T cells from PBMCs, sampled from culture after CMV antigen stimulation. This chain uses TRBV10-3 with TRBJ2-7; TRBD2 agrees at 11 bases. The clonotype originates from a human donor in good health (CMV status not recorded). Some clones in this sample may be carry-over from other donors' samples. The CDR3 region has the DNA TGTGCCATCAGTGAGTCGGGTTCTAGACTAGCGGGGTCTCTAGAGCAGTACTTC. Its protein product is CAISESGSRLAGSLEQYF.